A single sample is the source of the 28 T cell receptor beta chains below, sequenced in a study of T cell repertoires in cytomegalovirus infection. TCRdb reanalysed the reads using MiXCR and keeps one entry per CDR3 protein. The data hold 150,000 to 200,000 distinct CDR3 sequences, with roughly 27% observed a single time. Sequencing input: PBMCs. Receptors originate from a human donor in good health (CMV status not recorded). Some clones in this sample may be carry-over from other donors' samples.

This clonotype was observed a few times. The chain combines TRBV7-9 with TRBJ2-4; the D gene is possibly TRBD1 (5 bases). The V gene lost 1 base and the J gene lost 6 bases, with 10 bases spanning the gap. CDR3 size: 14 residues. The germline CDR1 and CDR2 sequences are SEHNR and FQNEAQ (reference sequence). The CDR3 sequence: CASSLGQIPNIQYF. CDR3 DNA sequence: TGTGCCAGCAGCTTAGGACAGATTCCAAACATTCAGTACTTC.

This clonotype was detected many times. The genes are TRBV7-2 and TRBJ2-1, with D possibly matching TRBD1 (6 bases). V lost 1 base and J 0 bases, leaving 13 bases between the germline ends. This CDR3 spans 17 amino acids. Germline values: CDR1 SGHTA, CDR2 FQGNSA. CDR3 nucleotide sequence: TGTGCCAGCAGCTTAGGTTCCCCGGGACACTCCTACAATGAGCAGTTCTTC. Translation: CASSLGSPGHSYNEQFF.

V is TRBV4-2 and J is TRBJ2-1; D may match TRBD1 or TRBD2 (6 bases each). V was cut by 0 bases and J by 8 bases, with 23 bases left in between. The germline CDR1 and CDR2 sequences are LGHNA and YNFKEQ. This CDR3 region has 18 residues. CDR3 in DNA: TGTGCCAGCAGCCAAGATTTAGGGGGGAAGGGGATGCTCGATGAGCAGTTCTTC. Protein product: CASSQDLGGKGMLDEQFF.

The rearrangement links TRBV15 to TRBJ1-2; D perhaps matches TRBD1 (5 bases). In germline, CDR1 is LNHNV, CDR2 YYDKDF (reference sequence). This CDR3 is 17 amino acids long. Between the trimmed V and J ends, which lost 1 base and 4 bases, there was a span of 19 bases. CDR3 sequence reads: CATSRVGGGRAPYGYTF. The CDR3 DNA reads TGTGCCACCAGCAGAGTCGGGGGAGGGAGGGCCCCCTATGGCTACACCTTC.

A few counts support this clonotype. This chain joins TRBV7-9 and TRBJ1-1; the match to TRBD1 covers 7 bases. Germline-derived CDR1 and CDR2 are SEHNR and FQNEAQ (reference sequence). The CDR3 has 15 residues. J lost 2 bases, V lost 5 bases, and 8 bases had no gene match. CDR3 nucleotide sequence: TGTGCCAGCAGCCCCACCGAGGGGGCCAACACTGAAGCTTTCTTT. Protein: CASSPTEGANTEAFF. Full variable domain (missing parts from reference TRBV7-9 and TRBJ1-1): DTGVSQNPRHKITKRGQNVTFRCDPISEHNRLYWYRQTLGQGPEFLTYFQNEAQLEKSRLLSDRFSAERPKGSFSTLEIQRTEQGDSAMYLCASSPTEGANTEAFFGQGTRLTVV.

V usage is TRBV2 and J usage is TRBJ1-1; D unresolved. Per germline, CDR1 SNHLY and CDR2 FYNNEI. The V and J ends lost 7 bases and 0 bases respectively, with 6 bases between them. This CDR3 contains 12 residues. This CDR3 is CASKRVNTEAFF. CDR3 nucleotide sequence: TGTGCCAGCAAACGAGTGAACACTGAAGCTTTCTTT. Supplemented by reference TRBV2 and TRBJ1-1, the full variable domain reads EPEVTQTPSHQVTQMGQEVILRCVPISNHLYFYWYRQILGQKVEFLVSFYNNEISEKSEIFDDQFSVERPDGSNFTLKIRSTKLEDSAMYFCASKRVNTEAFFGQGTRLTVV.

The CDR3 spells CASSVMGGADTQYF. The CDR3 DNA sequence: TGTGCCAGCAGCGTAATGGGGGGAGCAGATACGCAGTATTTT. The rearrangement uses TRBV9 and TRBJ2-3; D possibly corresponds to TRBD2 (6 bases). The CDR3 runs to 14 residues. V shed 1 base and J shed 4 bases, with 10 bases lying between them. CDR1 is SGDLS, CDR2 YYNGEE, per germline.

This chain connects TRBV6-1 to TRBJ1-2; D is ambiguous. The germline CDR1 and CDR2 sequences are MNHNS and SASEGT. V lost 5 bases and J 3 bases, leaving 10 bases between the germline ends. This CDR3 has 13 amino acids. The CDR3 is CASSLAPYYGYTF. DNA for the CDR3: TGTGCCAGCAGTTTAGCCCCCTACTATGGCTACACCTTC.

The genes are TRBV18 and TRBJ1-4, with 7 nucleotides matching TRBD1. J lost 8 bases, V lost 3 bases, and 12 bases had no gene match. The germline CDR1 and CDR2 sequences are KGHSH and LQKENI. This CDR3 has 16 amino acids. The CDR3 DNA reads TGTGCCAGCTCACCGGGAGAGACAGGGCGGGGCGAAAAACTGTTTTTT. This encodes CASSPGETGRGEKLFF.

The chain is built from TRBV29-1 and TRBJ2-7, with 7 bases matching TRBD1. CDR1 is SQVTM, CDR2 ANQGSEA, per germline. J lost 3 bases, V lost 7 bases, and 3 bases had no gene match. There are 11 residues in the CDR3. CDR3 in DNA: TGCAGCGGGCGACAGGGCTACGAGCAGTACTTC. Translated: CSGRQGYEQYF.

This clonotype was observed once. CDR3 loop: CASSPLDIDNSPLHF. The CDR3 DNA reads TGTGCCAGCTCACCATTAGATATTGATAATTCACCCCTCCACTTT. The chain is built from TRBV18 and TRBJ1-6; D gene unclear. The CDR3 is 15 residues long. Per the germline V gene, CDR1 is KGHSH and CDR2 is LQKENI. The V gene lost 2 bases and the J gene lost 5 bases, with 10 bases spanning the gap.

This clonotype appeared a few times. The chain uses TRBV7-6 and TRBJ2-3; perhaps TRBD2 as D (6 bases). In germline, CDR1 is SGHVS, CDR2 FNYEAQ. Trimming stripped 4 bases from V and 4 bases from J, with 18 bases between. CDR3 size: 16 residues. CDR3 in amino acids: CASSSPGLGLSDTQYF. Written as DNA, the CDR3 is TGTGCCAGCAGCTCTCCGGGACTCGGTCTCTCAGATACGCAGTATTTT.

This clonotype was seen a handful of times. The CDR3 sequence: CASSLVGGVFDEQYF. The CDR3 DNA follows: TGCGCCAGCAGCTTGGTGGGGGGCGTTTTTGACGAGCAGTACTTC. This chain connects TRBV5-1 to TRBJ2-7, with D perhaps TRBD1 or TRBD2 (6 bases each). This CDR3 has 15 amino acids. Deletions cut 0 bases from V and 5 bases from J, with 15 bases between. CDR1 SGHRS and CDR2 YFSETQ come from the germline V gene. The whole variable domain, filled in from reference TRBV5-1 and TRBJ2-7, reads KAGVTQTPRYLIKTRGQQVTLSCSPISGHRSVSWYQQTPGQGLQFLFEYFSETQRNKGNFPGRFSGRQFSNSRSEMNVSTLELGDSALYLCASSLVGGVFDEQYFGPGTRLTVT.

This clonotype was found a few times. The chain joins TRBV4-1 to TRBJ2-7; the match to TRBD1 covers 9 bases. V lost 0 bases to trimming and J lost 2 bases; unmatched junction nucleotides: 8. Looked up from germline, CDR1 is MGHRA and CDR2 is YSYEKL. The CDR3 has 17 amino acids. The CDR3 is CASSQEPGTGSAYEQYF. The CDR3 nucleotides are TGCGCCAGCAGCCAAGAGCCGGGGACAGGGTCGGCCTACGAGCAGTACTTC.

This clonotype turned up a few times. The chain is built from TRBV7-9 and TRBJ1-2, with 9 bases identical to TRBD1. In germline, CDR1 is SEHNR, CDR2 FQNEAQ (reference sequence). V gave up 4 bases and J gave up 4 bases; unmatched junction bases: 7. This CDR3 has 15 amino acids. The CDR3 DNA sequence: TGTGCCAGCAGCTCGGAGGGACAGGGTCCCTATGGCTACACCTTC. It codes for CASSSEGQGPYGYTF.

This clonotype was observed a few times. The V call is TRBV7-9, the J call TRBJ1-4; D not certain. This CDR3 comprises 14 residues. V shed 5 bases and J shed 8 bases, with 15 bases lying between them. The germline V gene encodes CDR1 SEHNR and CDR2 FQNEAQ (reference sequence). The CDR3 sequence is CASSHGQGNEKLFF. The DNA for the CDR3 is TGTGCCAGCAGCCACGGCCAAGGGAACGAAAAACTGTTTTTT.

A word on this clonotype: Since a much larger clone is just one base distant, this may be a read error. The CDR3 DNA reads as TGCAATGCTAGAGTTACACTAGCGGAAACAGATACGCAGTATTTT. It is translated as CNARVTLAETDTQYF. The V and J genes are TRBV20-1 and TRBJ2-3, with TRBD2 matching 8 bases. Germline V gene sequence: CDR1 DFQATT, CDR2 SNEGSKA (reference sequence). CDR3 length: 15 residues.

V is TRBV15 and J is TRBJ2-3, with TRBD2 matching over 8 bases. The germline V gene encodes CDR1 LNHNV and CDR2 YYDKDF (reference sequence). V dropped 0 bases and J dropped 4; count of bases not matched to a gene: 9. This CDR3 has 17 residues. CDR3 amino acids: CATSRDMAGGRSDTQYF. Here the CDR3 DNA reads TGTGCCACCAGCAGAGATATGGCGGGGGGCCGATCAGATACGCAGTATTTT.

This clonotype was recorded many times. J is TRBJ2-7 and V is TRBV11-2; D is perhaps TRBD1 (6 bases). The CDR3 has 19 residues. CDR1 SGHAT and CDR2 FQNNGV come from the germline V gene. Trimming pared 5 bases from V and 0 bases from J, leaving 26 bases between. The CDR3 DNA reads as TGTGCCAGCAGCCGAAATCCGGGACATGGGGCGAGTAGCTCCTACGAGCAGTACTTC. Protein sequence: CASSRNPGHGASSSYEQYF.

J is TRBJ2-1 and V is TRBV6-2 or TRBV6-3; 8 nucleotides align to TRBD1. Germline V gene data show CDR1 as MNHEY and CDR2 as SVGEGT. The CDR3 sequence is 14 residues long. V shed 6 bases, J shed 8 bases, and the junction held 9 bases outside the gene matches. The CDR3 sequence: CASRAGGPVDEQFF. In nucleotides, the CDR3 is TGTGCCAGCAGGGCAGGGGGCCCCGTGGATGAGCAGTTCTTC.

The rearrangement links TRBV5-5 to TRBJ1-1; a weak D match, TRBD1 (5 bases). The CDR3 has 13 residues. Deletions cut 6 bases from V and 1 base from J, with 10 bases between. Per the germline V gene, CDR1 is SGHKS and CDR2 is YYEKEE (reference sequence). The CDR3 sequence: CASKDKSNTEAFF. DNA of the CDR3: TGTGCCAGCAAGGACAAATCGAACACTGAAGCTTTCTTT.

This clonotype came up a few times. The J gene is TRBJ1-6, the V gene TRBV5-6; 10 bases match TRBD1. V lost 4 bases, J lost 10 bases, and 11 bases stayed unmatched. From germline, CDR1 is SGHDT and CDR2 YYEEEE. This CDR3 is 16 amino acids long. The CDR3 spells CASSGGTGVYGSPLHF. DNA of the CDR3: TGTGCCAGCAGCGGGGGGACAGGGGTTTACGGATCACCCCTCCACTTT.

The chain combines TRBV12-3 or TRBV12-4 with TRBJ2-5; unclear D gene. The ends were cut back, 5 bases at V and 0 bases at J, with 7 bases in the middle. This CDR3 region has 13 residues. CDR3 sequence reads: CASSPFDQETQYF. CDR3 nucleotide sequence: TGTGCCAGCAGTCCCTTTGACCAAGAGACCCAGTACTTC.

This sequence joins TRBV12-3 or TRBV12-4 and TRBJ2-1, with D perhaps given as TRBD1 or TRBD2 (6 bases each). Trimming left V 6 bases short and J 4 bases short, with 16 bases between. CDR3 size: 15 residues. The CDR3 reads CASSLLGGPYNEQFF. CDR3 coding DNA: TGTGCCAGCAGCCTCTTGGGGGGCCCTTACAATGAGCAGTTCTTC.

As regards this clonotype: A much larger clonotype is one base distant, so this may be a read error. V gene TRBV7-2 combines with J gene TRBJ1-2; TRBD1 matches at 8 bases. Per germline, CDR1 SGHTA and CDR2 FQGNSA. V trimming: 3 bases; J trimming: 7 bases; junction bases outside the gene matches: 10. This CDR3 has 15 amino acids. CDR3 nucleotide sequence: TGTGCCAGCAGCTTTTTGAGCCCAGGGGGCTCTGGCTACACCTTC. Amino acid sequence: CASSFLSPGGSGYTF.

Concerning this clonotype itself: Its ends do not fully match the called genes, so a read error is possible. The V call is TRBV4-2, the J call TRBJ2-1; TRBD2 matches at 7 bases. Germline V gene lookup returns CDR1 LGHNA and CDR2 YNFKEQ. The CDR3 length is 18 residues. The CDR3 sequence: CAGSQEGLSGGTYNEQFF. The CDR3 DNA is TGTGCCGGCAGCCAAGAGGGTCTATCGGGGGGAACCTACAATGAGCAGTTCTTC.

The V call is TRBV6-6, the J call TRBJ2-1; D unclear. The V and J ends lost 0 bases and 8 bases respectively, with 17 bases between them. This CDR3 comprises 16 residues. CDR1 is MNHNY, CDR2 SVGAGI, per germline (reference sequence). CDR3 coding DNA: TGTGCCAGCAGTTACTCTTCGGTTAAGTGGGCGTATGAGCAGTTCTTC. It translates to CASSYSSVKWAYEQFF.

The V gene is TRBV7-2, the J gene TRBJ2-5, with D hard to call. Germline V gene lookup returns CDR1 SGHTA and CDR2 FQGNSA. V was cut by 3 bases and J by 5 bases, with 13 bases left in between. This CDR3 has 14 amino acids. This chain's CDR3 is CASSLMSSFETQYF. CDR3 in DNA: TGTGCCAGCAGCTTGATGAGTAGCTTCGAGACCCAGTACTTC.